This TCR beta chain originates from a study of T cell responses to AZD1222 COVID-19 vaccine. Study-wide points: Sampling that yielded the repertoires occurred only after the peak T cell response. It should be noted that donors were predominantly white British and more often female, and clonal diversity was possibly underestimated.

For this clone: Its specificity is unknown.

Generated by immunoSEQ multiplex PCR, the TCRdb table keeps only in-frame clones and is missing some. The sample has some 150,000 clones, more than 85% seen once. Trimming cost V 6 bases and J 2 bases; bases outside gene matches: 7. In germline, CDR1 is SGHRS, CDR2 YFSETQ. This CDR3 contains 14 residues. V gene TRBV5-1 combines with J gene TRBJ2-7; 8 bases fit TRBD1. This clonotype originated in an adult who had recovered from COVID-19. The source material was peripheral blood, sampled after recovery from COVID-19. Written as DNA, the CDR3 is TGCGCCAGCAACCCCGGGACAGGCCCCTACGAGCAGTACTTC. It yields the protein CASNPGTGPYEQYF.